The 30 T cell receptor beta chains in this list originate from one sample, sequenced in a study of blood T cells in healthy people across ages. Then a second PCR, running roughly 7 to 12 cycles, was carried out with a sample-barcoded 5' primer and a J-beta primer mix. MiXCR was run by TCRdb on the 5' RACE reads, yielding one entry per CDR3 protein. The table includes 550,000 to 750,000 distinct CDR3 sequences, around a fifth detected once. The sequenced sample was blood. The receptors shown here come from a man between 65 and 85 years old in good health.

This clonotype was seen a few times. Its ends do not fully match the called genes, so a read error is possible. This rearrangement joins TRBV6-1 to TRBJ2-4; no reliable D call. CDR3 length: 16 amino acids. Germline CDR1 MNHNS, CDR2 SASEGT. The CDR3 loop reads CASSEWRDVGKDIQYF. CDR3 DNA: TGTGCCAGCAGTGAATGGAGAGACGTGGGCAAAGACATTCAGTACTTC.

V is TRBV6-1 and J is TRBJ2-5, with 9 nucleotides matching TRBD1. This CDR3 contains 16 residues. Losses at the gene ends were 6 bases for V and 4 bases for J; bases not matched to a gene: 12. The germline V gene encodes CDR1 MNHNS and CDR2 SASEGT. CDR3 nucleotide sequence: TGTGCCAGCAGCTCCAGAAGGGGGGGACAGGGAGAGACCCAGTACTTC. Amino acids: CASSSRRGGQGETQYF.

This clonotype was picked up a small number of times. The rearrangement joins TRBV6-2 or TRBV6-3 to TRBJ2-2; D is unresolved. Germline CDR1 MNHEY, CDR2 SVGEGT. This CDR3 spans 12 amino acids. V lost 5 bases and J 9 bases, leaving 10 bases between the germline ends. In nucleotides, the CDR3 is TGTGCCAGCAGTCCTCGAGCCCGGGAGCTGTTTTTT. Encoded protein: CASSPRARELFF.

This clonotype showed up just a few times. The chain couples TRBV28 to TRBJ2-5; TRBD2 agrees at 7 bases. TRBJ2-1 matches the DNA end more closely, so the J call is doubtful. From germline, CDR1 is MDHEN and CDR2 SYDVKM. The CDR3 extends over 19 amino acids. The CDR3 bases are TGTGCCAGCAGTTTCCCCTTTGAATCTAGCGGAGCGGGTTACAATGAGCAGTTCTTC. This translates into CASSFPFESSGAGYNEQFF.

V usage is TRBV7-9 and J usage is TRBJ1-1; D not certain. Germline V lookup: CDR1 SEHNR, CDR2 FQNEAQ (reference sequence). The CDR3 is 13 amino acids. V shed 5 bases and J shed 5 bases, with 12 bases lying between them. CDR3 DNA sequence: TGTGCCAGCAGCCTCGGGCGGGAGACTGAAGCTTTCTTT. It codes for CASSLGRETEAFF. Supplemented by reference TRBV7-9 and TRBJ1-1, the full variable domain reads DTGVSQNPRHKITKRGQNVTFRCDPISEHNRLYWYRQTLGQGPEFLTYFQNEAQLEKSRLLSDRFSAERPKGSFSTLEIQRTEQGDSAMYLCASSLGRETEAFFGQGTRLTVV.

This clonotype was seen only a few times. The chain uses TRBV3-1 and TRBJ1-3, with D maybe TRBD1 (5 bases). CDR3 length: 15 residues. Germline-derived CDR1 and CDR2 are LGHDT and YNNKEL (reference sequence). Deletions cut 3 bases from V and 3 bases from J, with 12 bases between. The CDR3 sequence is CASSHERGSGNTIYF. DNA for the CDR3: TGTGCCAGCAGCCACGAAAGGGGCAGTGGAAACACCATATATTTT.

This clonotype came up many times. CDR3 region: CASSLSGTKNTEAFF. DNA of the CDR3: TGTGCCAGCTCACTCTCCGGGACAAAGAACACTGAAGCTTTCTTT. This sequence joins TRBV18 and TRBJ1-1; D is possibly TRBD1 (6 bases). The germline gives CDR1 KGHSH, CDR2 LQKENI. The CDR3 has 15 amino acids. V lost 4 bases and J 1 base, leaving 13 bases between the germline ends. Supplemented by reference TRBV18 and TRBJ1-1, the full variable domain reads NAGVMQNPRHLVRRRGQEARLRCSPMKGHSHVYWYRQLPEEGLKFMVYLQKENIIDESGMPKERFSAEFPKEGPSILRIQQVVRGDSAAYFCASSLSGTKNTEAFFGQGTRLTVV.

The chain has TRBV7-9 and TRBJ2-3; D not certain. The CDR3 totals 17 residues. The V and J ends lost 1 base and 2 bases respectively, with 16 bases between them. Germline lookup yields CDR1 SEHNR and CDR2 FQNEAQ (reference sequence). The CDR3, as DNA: TGTGCCAGCAGCTTAGAGTCACGCTACCCCTTCACAGATACGCAGTATTTT. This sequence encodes CASSLESRYPFTDTQYF.

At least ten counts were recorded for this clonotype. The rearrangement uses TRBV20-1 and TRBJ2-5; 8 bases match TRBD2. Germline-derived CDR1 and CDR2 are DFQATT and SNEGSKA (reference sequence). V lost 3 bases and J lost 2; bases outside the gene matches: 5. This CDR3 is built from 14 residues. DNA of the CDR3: TGCAGTGCTAGTAGCGGGACCAGACAAGAGACCCAGTACTTC. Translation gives CSASSGTRQETQYF.

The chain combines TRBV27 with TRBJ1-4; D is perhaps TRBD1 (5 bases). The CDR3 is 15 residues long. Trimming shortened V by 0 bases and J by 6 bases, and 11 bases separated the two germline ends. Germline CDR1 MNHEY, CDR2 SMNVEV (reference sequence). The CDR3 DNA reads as TGTGCCAGCAGTTTATCGTATGAGGGGTATGAAAAACTGTTTTTT. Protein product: CASSLSYEGYEKLFF.

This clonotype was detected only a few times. This CDR3 is CASSRLTSGSYNEQFF. CDR3 bases: TGTGCCAGCAGCCGCCTTACTAGCGGCTCCTACAATGAGCAGTTCTTC. The gene calls are TRBV14 and TRBJ2-1, with 8 bases identical to TRBD2. There are 16 residues in the CDR3. CDR1 and CDR2 from the germline V gene are SGHDN and FVKESK. Germline trimming cut 4 bases from V and 0 bases from J; bases unmatched to any gene: 5.

The CDR3 region is CATSLGQGSETQYF. Here the CDR3 DNA reads TGTGCCACCAGTTTGGGACAGGGATCAGAGACCCAGTACTTC. The chain is built from TRBV24-1 and TRBJ2-5; 9 positions match TRBD1. V was clipped by 6 bases and J by 4 bases; unmatched bases: 5. The CDR3 loop spans 14 amino acids. Germline lookup yields CDR1 KGHDR and CDR2 SFDVKD.

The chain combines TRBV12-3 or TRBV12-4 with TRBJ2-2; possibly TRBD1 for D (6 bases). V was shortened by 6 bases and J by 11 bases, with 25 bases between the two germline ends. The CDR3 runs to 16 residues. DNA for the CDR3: TGTGCCAGCAGCAGCGGTGGGACATCCAAAAAGGGCGAGCTGTTTTTT. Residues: CASSSGGTSKKGELFF.

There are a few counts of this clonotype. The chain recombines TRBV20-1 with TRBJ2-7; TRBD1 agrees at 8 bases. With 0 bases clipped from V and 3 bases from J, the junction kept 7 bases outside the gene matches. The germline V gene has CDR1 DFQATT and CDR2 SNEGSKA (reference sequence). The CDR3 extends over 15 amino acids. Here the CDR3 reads CSARDSGRGLYEQYF. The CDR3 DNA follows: TGCAGTGCTAGAGATTCGGGCAGGGGGCTCTACGAGCAGTACTTC.

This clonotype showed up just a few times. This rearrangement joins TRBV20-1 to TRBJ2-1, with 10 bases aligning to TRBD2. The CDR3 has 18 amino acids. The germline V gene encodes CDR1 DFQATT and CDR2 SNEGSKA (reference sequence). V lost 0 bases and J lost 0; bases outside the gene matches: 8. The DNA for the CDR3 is TGCAGTGCTAGAGATAGGAGCGGGAGGGAGGCCTCCTACAATGAGCAGTTCTTC. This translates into CSARDRSGREASYNEQFF.

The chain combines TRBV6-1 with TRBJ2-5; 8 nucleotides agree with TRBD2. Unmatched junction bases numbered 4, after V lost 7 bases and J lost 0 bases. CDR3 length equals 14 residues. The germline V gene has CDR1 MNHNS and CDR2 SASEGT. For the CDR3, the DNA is TGTGCCAGCATTGCTAGCGGGCACCAAGAGACCCAGTACTTC. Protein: CASIASGHQETQYF.

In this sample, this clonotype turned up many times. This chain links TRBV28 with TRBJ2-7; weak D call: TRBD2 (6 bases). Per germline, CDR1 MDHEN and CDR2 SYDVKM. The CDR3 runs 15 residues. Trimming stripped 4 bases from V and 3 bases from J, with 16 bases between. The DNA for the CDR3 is TGTGCCAGCAGTTCCTATGCCGGGGGAAACTACGAGCAGTACTTC. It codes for CASSSYAGGNYEQYF.

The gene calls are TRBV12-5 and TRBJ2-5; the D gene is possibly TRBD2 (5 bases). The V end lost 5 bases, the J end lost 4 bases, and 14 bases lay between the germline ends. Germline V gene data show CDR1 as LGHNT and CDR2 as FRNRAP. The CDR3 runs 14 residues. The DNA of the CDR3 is TGTGCTAGTGGTGCTAGCCTGGACTCAGAGACCCAGTACTTC. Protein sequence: CASGASLDSETQYF.

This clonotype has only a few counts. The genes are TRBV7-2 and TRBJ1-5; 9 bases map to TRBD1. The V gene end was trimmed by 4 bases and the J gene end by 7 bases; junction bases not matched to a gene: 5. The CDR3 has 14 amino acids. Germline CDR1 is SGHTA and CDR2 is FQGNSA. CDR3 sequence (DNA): TGTGCCAGCAGCTCGTCTACAGGGGGCCAGCCCCAGCATTTT. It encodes CASSSSTGGQPQHF.

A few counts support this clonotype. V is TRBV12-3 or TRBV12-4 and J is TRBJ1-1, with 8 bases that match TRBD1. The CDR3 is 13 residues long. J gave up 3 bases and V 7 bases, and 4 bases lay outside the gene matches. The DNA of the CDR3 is TGTGCCAGCACCCAGACAGGGGACACTGAAGCTTTCTTT. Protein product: CASTQTGDTEAFF.

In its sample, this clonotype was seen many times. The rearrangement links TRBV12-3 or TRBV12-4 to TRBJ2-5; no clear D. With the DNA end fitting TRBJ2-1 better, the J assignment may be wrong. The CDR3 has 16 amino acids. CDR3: CASSFLHPISGNEQFF. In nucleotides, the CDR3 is TGTGCCAGCAGTTTTCTTCACCCCATCAGTGGCAATGAGCAGTTCTTC.

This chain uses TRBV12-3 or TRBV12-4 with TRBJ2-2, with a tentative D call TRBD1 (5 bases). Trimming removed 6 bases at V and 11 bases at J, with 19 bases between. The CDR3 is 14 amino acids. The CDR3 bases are TGTGCCAGCAGATCAGACAGCCCCGTTTACGAGCTGTTTTTT. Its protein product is CASRSDSPVYELFF.

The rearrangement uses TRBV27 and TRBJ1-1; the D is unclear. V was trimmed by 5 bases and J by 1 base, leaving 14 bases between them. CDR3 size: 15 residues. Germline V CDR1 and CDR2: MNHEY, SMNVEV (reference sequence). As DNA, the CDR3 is TGTGCCAGCAGTCACCTTGGGGAATCGAACACTGAAGCTTTCTTT. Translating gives CASSHLGESNTEAFF.

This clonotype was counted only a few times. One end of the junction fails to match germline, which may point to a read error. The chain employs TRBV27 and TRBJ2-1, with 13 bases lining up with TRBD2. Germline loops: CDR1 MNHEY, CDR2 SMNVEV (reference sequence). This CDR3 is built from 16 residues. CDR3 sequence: CASSQMTSGRSNERFF. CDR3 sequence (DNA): TGTGCCAGCAGTCAGATGACTAGCGGGAGGAGCAATGAGCGGTTCTTC.

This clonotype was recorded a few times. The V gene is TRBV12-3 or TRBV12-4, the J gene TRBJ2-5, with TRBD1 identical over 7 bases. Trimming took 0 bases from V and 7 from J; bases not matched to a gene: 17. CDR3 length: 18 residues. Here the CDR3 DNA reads TGTGCCAGCAGTTTAGCCAAGGGGCCTTTACAACAGGGGTTGACCCAGTACTTC. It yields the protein CASSLAKGPLQQGLTQYF.

CDR3 coding DNA: TGTGCCAGCAGCTTAGATTGGACCTTC. Translating gives CASSLDWTF. The genes are TRBV13 and TRBJ1-2; D gene unclear. The CDR3 totals 9 residues. The V end was cut by 1 base, the J end by 14 bases, with 5 bases between. Germline CDR1 and CDR2: PRHDT and FYEKMQ (reference sequence).

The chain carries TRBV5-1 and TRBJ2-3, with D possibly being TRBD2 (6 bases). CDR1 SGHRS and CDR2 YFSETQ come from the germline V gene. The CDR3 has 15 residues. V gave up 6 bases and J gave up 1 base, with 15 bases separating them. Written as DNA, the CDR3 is TGCGCCAGCACCCGAAGCGGGTTAGGCACAGATACGCAGTATTTT. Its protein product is CASTRSGLGTDTQYF.

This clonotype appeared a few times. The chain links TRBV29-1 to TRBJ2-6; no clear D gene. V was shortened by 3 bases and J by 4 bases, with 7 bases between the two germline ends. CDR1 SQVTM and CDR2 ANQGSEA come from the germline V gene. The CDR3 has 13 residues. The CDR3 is CSVDPMGANVLTF. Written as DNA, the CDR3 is TGCAGCGTTGACCCGATGGGGGCCAACGTCCTGACTTTC.

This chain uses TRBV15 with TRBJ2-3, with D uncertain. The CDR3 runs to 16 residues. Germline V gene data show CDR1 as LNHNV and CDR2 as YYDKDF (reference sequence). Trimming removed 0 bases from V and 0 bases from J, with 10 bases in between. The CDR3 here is CATSRDTDSSTDTQYF. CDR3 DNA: TGTGCCACCAGCAGAGATACGGATTCTAGCACAGATACGCAGTATTTT.

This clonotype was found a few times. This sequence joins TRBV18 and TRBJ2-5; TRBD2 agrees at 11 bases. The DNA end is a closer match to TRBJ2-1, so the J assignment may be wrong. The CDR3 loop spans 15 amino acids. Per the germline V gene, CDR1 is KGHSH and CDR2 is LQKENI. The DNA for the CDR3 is TGTGCCAGCTCGGGGACTAGCGGCAATTACAATGAGCAGTTCTTC. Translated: CASSGTSGNYNEQFF.